The 26 T cell receptor beta chains listed next were all sequenced from one sample in a study of CD8+ T cells in alopecia areata. Sequencing relied on a cDNA template that was reverse transcribed from extracted RNA. The data were produced by immunoSEQ multiplex PCR, yet TCRdb's version contains in-frame clones alone and is incomplete. The sample records some 120,000 clones, roughly 61% being singletons. The source was CD4+ T cells sorted from blood, collected at week 0. The receptors were sampled from a human donor with alopecia areata.

This clone was detected once. V and J are TRBV13 and TRBJ2-7; possibly TRBD1 for D (6 bases). With 5 bases removed from V and 6 bases from J, the gap between germline ends came to 14 bases. Germline V gene data show CDR1 as PRHDT and CDR2 as FYEKMQ (reference sequence). The CDR3 totals 13 residues. The CDR3 loop is CASSPRSGAEQYF. Written as DNA, the CDR3 is TGTGCCAGCAGCCCCCGGTCAGGGGCCGAGCAGTACTTC.

The V call is TRBV5-1, the J call TRBJ2-2, with TRBD1 matching 8 bases. The CDR3 is 14 amino acids. V lost 6 bases to trimming and J lost 2 bases; unmatched junction nucleotides: 3. Germline V gene sequence: CDR1 SGHRS, CDR2 YFSETQ. The CDR3 reads CASKGQGNTGELFF. CDR3 DNA sequence: TGCGCCAGCAAAGGACAGGGAAACACCGGGGAGCTGTTTTTT.

V gene TRBV5-6 combines with J gene TRBJ2-5; perhaps TRBD2 as D (7 bases). V was pared by 0 bases and J by 5 bases, with 14 bases between. Germline CDR1 reads SGHDT; CDR2 reads YYEEEE. The CDR3 has 15 residues. The CDR3 region is CASSLDRGAGETQYF. The CDR3 nucleotides are TGTGCCAGCAGCTTGGATCGGGGGGCCGGGGAGACCCAGTACTTC.

This chain joins TRBV4-2 and TRBJ2-3; D may be TRBD1 (6 bases). The CDR3 is made up of 16 amino acids. V gave up 1 base and J gave up 0 bases, with 11 bases separating them. Germline loops: CDR1 LGHNA, CDR2 YNFKEQ. The CDR3 region is CASSQGGQTSTDTQYF. Here the CDR3 DNA reads TGTGCCAGCAGCCAAGGAGGACAGACTAGCACAGATACGCAGTATTTT.

The V call is TRBV29-1, the J call TRBJ2-2; D gene unclear. Between the trimmed V and J ends, which lost 4 bases and 5 bases, there was a span of 14 bases. This CDR3 region has 14 residues. The germline CDR1 and CDR2 sequences are SQVTM and ANQGSEA. CDR3 bases: TGCAGCGTTGTGGCATCCGGGTCAACCGGGGAGCTGTTTTTT. Translation: CSVVASGSTGELFF.

The V call is TRBV23-1, the J call TRBJ2-7; TRBD2 might be the D (6 bases). TRBV23-1 is an open reading frame whose function is uncertain. CDR3 length: 16 amino acids. Trimming cost V 0 bases and J 6 bases, with 18 bases left between them. The CDR3: CASSQSWVMGRGEQYF. As DNA, the CDR3 is TGCGCCAGCAGTCAATCGTGGGTTATGGGGCGGGGCGAGCAGTACTTC.

The J gene is TRBJ1-2, the V gene TRBV19; 8 bases fit TRBD1. Germline V gives CDR1 LNHDA, CDR2 SQIVND (reference sequence). This CDR3 is 14 amino acids long. J gave up 4 bases and V 4 bases, and 5 bases lay outside the gene matches. As DNA, the CDR3 is TGTGCCAGTAGTACTCACAGGGGGACCTATGGCTACACCTTC. It specifies CASSTHRGTYGYTF.

J is TRBJ1-1 and V is TRBV6-5, with D maybe TRBD1 (5 bases). Deletions cut 2 bases from V and 1 base from J, with 11 bases between. The CDR3 loop spans 15 amino acids. Looked up from germline, CDR1 is MNHEY and CDR2 is SVGAGI. DNA for the CDR3: TGTGCCAGCAGTTACGGGGGGGGTCGGAACACTGAAGCTTTCTTT. Its translation: CASSYGGGRNTEAFF.

The J gene is TRBJ1-5, the V gene TRBV30; D possibly corresponds to TRBD1 (6 bases). Germline CDR1 GTSNPN, CDR2 SVGIG (reference sequence). V was trimmed by 1 base and J by 3 bases, leaving 7 bases between them. The CDR3 has 13 amino acids. The CDR3 region has the DNA TGTGCCTGGAGTGACAGGGTCAATCAGCCCCAGCATTTT. Amino acid sequence: CAWSDRVNQPQHF.

This clone has a handful of counts. The chain links TRBV7-2 to TRBJ1-4; maybe TRBD1 (5 bases). V was cut by 4 bases and J by 2 bases, with 8 bases left in between. CDR3 length equals 14 residues. Germline V CDR1 and CDR2: SGHTA, FQGNSA. CDR3 sequence (DNA): TGTGCCAGCAGCTACGGGGGGACTAATGAAAAACTGTTTTTT. This translates into CASSYGGTNEKLFF.

The chain employs TRBV7-9 and TRBJ1-2; 10 bases agree with TRBD1. V was pared by 2 bases and J by 4 bases, with 7 bases of the junction left unmatched. The CDR3 totals 16 residues. CDR1 and CDR2 (germline): SEHNR, FQNEAQ (reference sequence). This CDR3 reads CASSLSLGQGTYGYTF. The CDR3 DNA reads TGTGCCAGCAGCTTATCTTTGGGACAGGGGACCTATGGCTACACCTTC.

The V gene is TRBV7-2, the J gene TRBJ2-3; 13 bases line up with TRBD2. This CDR3 is built from 15 residues. Germline V gene lookup returns CDR1 SGHTA and CDR2 FQGNSA. V shed 3 bases, J shed 5 bases, and the junction held 2 bases outside the gene matches. CDR3 nucleotide sequence: TGTGCCAGCAGCTTGGGACTAGCGGGGAGAGATACGCAGTATTTT. Translating gives CASSLGLAGRDTQYF.

The chain is built from TRBV10-3 and TRBJ2-5, with 8 bases that match TRBD2. The V and J ends lost 7 bases and 1 base, in that order; junction bases with no gene match: 2. Germline V gene lookup returns CDR1 ENHRY and CDR2 SYGVKD. The CDR3 is 13 residues long. CDR3 residues: CAIKSGGQETQYF. The CDR3 DNA reads TGTGCCATCAAGAGCGGGGGCCAAGAGACCCAGTACTTC.

The rearrangement links TRBV9 to TRBJ1-1; TRBD1 is a possible D gene (6 bases). This CDR3 contains 14 residues. The V gene lost 3 bases and the J gene lost 3 bases, with 12 bases spanning the gap. CDR1 and CDR2 (germline): SGDLS, YYNGEE. CDR3 protein: CASSGQVRDTEAFF. The CDR3 DNA follows: TGTGCCAGCAGCGGACAGGTTCGGGACACTGAAGCTTTCTTT.

This chain joins TRBV27 and TRBJ1-2; 7 bases map to TRBD1. Unmatched junction bases numbered 6, after V lost 3 bases and J lost 8 bases. Germline V gene sequence: CDR1 MNHEY, CDR2 SMNVEV (reference sequence). This CDR3 has 13 residues. The DNA for the CDR3 is TGTGCCAGCAGTTTTCTCGGACAGGACGGCTACACCTTC. This gives the protein CASSFLGQDGYTF.

The chain uses TRBV11-1 and TRBJ2-7; perhaps TRBD1 as D (6 bases). Germline V gene data show CDR1 as SGHAT and CDR2 as FQDESV (reference sequence). The CDR3 covers 17 residues. Trimming cost V 1 base and J 5 bases, with 21 bases left between them. The CDR3 sequence: CASSLGSWGRGTDEQYF. In DNA form, the CDR3 reads TGTGCCAGCAGCTTAGGATCCTGGGGCAGGGGCACCGACGAGCAGTACTTC.

This clone is a singleton in its sample. The chain recombines TRBV25-1 with TRBJ2-1; D ambiguous. The CDR3 is made up of 11 amino acids. Germline values: CDR1 MGHDK, CDR2 SYGVNS. V was cut by 2 bases and J by 6 bases, with 2 bases left in between. The CDR3 bases are TGTGCCAGCAGTGAAGCCAATGAGCAGTTCTTC. It translates to CASSEANEQFF.

Only a few counts were recorded for this clone. V gene TRBV18 combines with J gene TRBJ2-7; 9 bases match TRBD1. Germline V gene lookup returns CDR1 KGHSH and CDR2 LQKENI. Losses at the gene ends were 6 bases for V and 0 bases for J; bases not matched to a gene: 6. The CDR3 covers 15 residues. In DNA form, the CDR3 reads TGTGCCAGCTCCATGGACAGGGGATCCTCCTACGAGCAGTACTTC. Its protein is CASSMDRGSSYEQYF.

The chain joins TRBV27 to TRBJ1-2; D is undetermined. This CDR3 is 12 amino acids long. Looked up from germline, CDR1 is MNHEY and CDR2 is SMNVEV (reference sequence). The germline V and J ends were trimmed by 5 bases and 0 bases, with 4 bases remaining between them. The CDR3 protein is CASSRTNYGYTF. CDR3 sequence (DNA): TGTGCCAGCAGTCGTACTAACTATGGCTACACCTTC.

The V and J genes are TRBV5-5 and TRBJ2-1; 11 nucleotides agree with TRBD2. V was clipped by 4 bases and J by 8 bases; unmatched bases: 11. The CDR3 is 16 amino acids. Germline V gene data show CDR1 as SGHKS and CDR2 as YYEKEE (reference sequence). CDR3 protein: CASSPQAGTSGDEQFF. The CDR3 DNA reads as TGTGCCAGCAGCCCGCAAGCCGGGACTAGCGGCGATGAGCAGTTCTTC.

The chain has TRBV25-1 and TRBJ2-7; 9 bases match TRBD1. Trimming took 6 bases from V and 5 from J; bases not matched to a gene: 5. CDR3 size: 13 residues. Germline assignment: CDR1 MGHDK and CDR2 SYGVNS. The CDR3, as DNA: TGTGCCAGCAGAGGGACAGGGTTTGACGAGCAGTACTTC. Its protein is CASRGTGFDEQYF.

In the case of this clone: Other nucleotide sequences in the sample specify the same CDR3. This sequence joins TRBV28 and TRBJ2-3; D remains ambiguous. The CDR3 is 14 residues long. V shed 2 bases and J shed 0 bases, with 6 bases lying between them. Germline CDR1 MDHEN, CDR2 SYDVKM. The CDR3, as DNA: TGTGCCAGCAGTTTACCGTCCAGCACAGATACGCAGTATTTT. Protein: CASSLPSSTDTQYF.

This rearrangement joins TRBV7-2 to TRBJ2-5, with TRBD2 identical over 14 bases. Germline CDR1 SGHTA, CDR2 FQGNSA. The CDR3 runs to 17 residues. J lost 1 base, V lost 4 bases, and 5 bases had no gene match. DNA for the CDR3: TGTGCCAGCAGCTGGGGACTAGCGGGAGCGATCCAAGAGACCCAGTACTTC. Its translation is CASSWGLAGAIQETQYF.

The gene calls are TRBV5-6 and TRBJ2-1; 12 bases fit TRBD1. V shed 1 base and J 9 bases; nucleotides not matched to a gene: 8. CDR1 and CDR2 (germline): SGHDT, YYEEEE. The CDR3 length is 16 residues. The chain's CDR3 is CASSLRGTGGSGEQFF. Written as DNA, the CDR3 is TGTGCCAGCAGCTTGAGAGGGACAGGGGGCTCCGGTGAGCAGTTCTTC.

As concerns this clone: The junction does not match germline at one end; this may be a read error. The rearrangement links TRBV2 to TRBJ2-5; the D is unclear. This CDR3 has 11 residues. Germline-derived CDR1 and CDR2 are SNHLY and FYNNEI. CDR3 sequence (DNA): TGTGCCAGCAGTCCTCAAGAGACCCAGCACTTC. Encoded protein: CASSPQETQHF.

This rearrangement joins TRBV7-6 to TRBJ2-3; 10 nucleotides align to TRBD2. Germline CDR1 reads SGHVS; CDR2 reads FNYEAQ. The V segment lost 5 bases and the J segment 2 bases; nucleotides outside the gene matches: 13. This CDR3 comprises 18 residues. The CDR3 region has the DNA TGTGCCAGCAGCCCGGGACTTAGCGGGAGGAAGGACACAGATACGCAGTATTTT. Translating gives CASSPGLSGRKDTDTQYF.